The rows below give T cell receptor beta chains drawn from one sample of a study of graft-versus-host responses after intestinal transplantation. Here immunoSEQ multiplex PCR was the method, and the copy in TCRdb shows in-frame clones only, minus some. The sample has 20,000 to 25,000 clones; over 35% are singletons. Source: alloreactive CD4+ T cells from a mixed lymphocyte reaction culture, taken before intestinal transplant. These receptor sequences come from a human patient who received an intestinal transplant. Each CDR3 is given with its conserved first and last residue. The D gene is left open where the match is weak. Clone size, where shown, is once, few, many, or a class for clones that have expanded.

V gene: TRBV18
D gene: TRBD1
J gene: TRBJ1-4
clone size: .
CDR3 protein: CASSSGQGGEKLFF
CDR3 DNA: TGTGCCAGCTCATCGGGACAGGGTGGTGAAAAACTGTTTTTT

V gene: TRBV5-1
D gene: .
J gene: TRBJ1-1
clone size: .
CDR3 protein: CASSWGGRNTEAFF
CDR3 DNA: TGCGCCAGCAGCTGGGGTGGGAGGAACACTGAAGCTTTCTTT

V gene: TRBV6-1
D gene: .
J gene: TRBJ2-7
clone size: .
CDR3 protein: CASSEGGRLYEQYF
CDR3 DNA: TGTGCCAGCAGTGAAGGTGGCAGGCTCTACGAGCAGTACTTC

V gene: TRBV6-5
D gene: .
J gene: TRBJ1-4
clone size: .
CDR3 protein: CASSPGGEPNEKLFF
CDR3 DNA: TGTGCCAGCAGTCCCGGGGGGGAGCCTAATGAAAAACTGTTTTTT

V gene: TRBV9
D gene: .
J gene: TRBJ2-3
clone size: .
CDR3 protein: CASSVAVRQGGTQYF
CDR3 DNA: TGTGCCAGCAGCGTAGCGGTCAGGCAGGGGGGTACGCAGTATTTT

V gene: TRBV5-1
D gene: .
J gene: TRBJ1-2
clone size: .
CDR3 protein: CASSPPGDYGYTF
CDR3 DNA: TGCGCCAGCAGCCCACCAGGGGACTATGGCTACACCTTC

V gene: TRBV10-3
D gene: .
J gene: TRBJ1-6
clone size: .
CDR3 protein: CAISDLGASPLHF
CDR3 DNA: TGTGCCATCAGTGATCTGGGGGCATCACCCCTCCACTTT

V gene: TRBV29-1
D gene: TRBD1
J gene: TRBJ2-6
clone size: .
CDR3 protein: CSATTGAGANVLTF
CDR3 DNA: TGCAGCGCCACAACAGGGGCTGGGGCCAACGTCCTGACTTTC

V gene: TRBV5-5
D gene: .
J gene: TRBJ1-1
clone size: .
CDR3 protein: CASSLDRNTEAFF
CDR3 DNA: TGTGCCAGCAGCTTGGACAGGAACACTGAAGCTTTCTTT

V gene: TRBV7-2
D gene: .
J gene: TRBJ1-1
clone size: few
CDR3 protein: CASSLIAGGELRAFF
CDR3 DNA: TGTGCCAGCAGCTTAATCGCGGGGGGAGAGTTGAGAGCTTTCTTT

V gene: TRBV9
D gene: .
J gene: TRBJ2-5
clone size: .
CDR3 protein: CASSVAVRGGETQYF
CDR3 DNA: TGTGCCAGCAGCGTAGCTGTCCGGGGAGGAGAGACCCAGTACTTC

V gene: TRBV6-1
D gene: .
J gene: TRBJ2-7
clone size: few
CDR3 protein: CASSVAWASYEQYF
CDR3 DNA: TGTGCCAGCAGTGTGGCGTGGGCGTCCTACGAGCAGTACTTC

V gene: TRBV5-6
D gene: .
J gene: TRBJ2-7
clone size: once
CDR3 protein: CASSLVMGSSYEQYF
CDR3 DNA: TGTGCCAGCAGTTTAGTAATGGGGAGCTCCTACGAGCAGTACTTC

V gene: TRBV4-1
D gene: .
J gene: TRBJ1-6
clone size: few
CDR3 protein: CASSHQPRQFSSYNSPLHF
CDR3 DNA: TGCGCCAGCAGCCATCAACCACGACAGTTTAGCTCCTATAATTCACCCCTCCACTTT

V gene: TRBV7-8
D gene: .
J gene: TRBJ1-4
clone size: few
CDR3 protein: CARRTDPNEKLFF
CDR3 DNA: TGTGCCAGGAGGACAGACCCTAATGAAAAACTGTTTTTT

V gene: TRBV5-1
D gene: TRBD2
J gene: TRBJ2-1
clone size: .
CDR3 protein: CASSLGGTSSYNEQFF
CDR3 DNA: TGCGCCAGCAGCTTGGGTGGGACTAGCTCCTACAATGAGCAGTTCTTC

V gene: TRBV7-9
D gene: .
J gene: TRBJ2-7
clone size: .
CDR3 protein: CASGRGDSSYEQYF
CDR3 DNA: TGTGCCAGCGGAAGAGGGGACTCTTCCTACGAGCAGTACTTC

V gene: TRBV20-1
D gene: .
J gene: TRBJ2-7
clone size: few
CDR3 protein: CSATTLYEQYF
CDR3 DNA: TGCAGTGCCACAACCCTCTACGAGCAGTACTTC

V gene: TRBV15
D gene: .
J gene: TRBJ1-1
clone size: .
CDR3 protein: CATSRDAGGFFGAFF
CDR3 DNA: TGTGCCACCAGCAGAGACGCCGGGGGGTTCTTCGGAGCTTTCTTT

V gene: TRBV19
D gene: .
J gene: TRBJ1-5
clone size: .
CDR3 protein: CASSNYRVGQPQHF
CDR3 DNA: TGTGCCAGTAGTAACTACAGGGTCGGCCAGCCCCAGCATTTT

V gene: TRBV7-9
D gene: TRBD1
J gene: TRBJ2-2
clone size: .
CDR3 protein: CASSRSSRGRFPGELFF
CDR3 DNA: TGTGCCAGCAGCAGATCGTCCAGGGGGCGCTTCCCCGGGGAGCTGTTTTTT

V gene: TRBV9
D gene: TRBD1
J gene: TRBJ1-4
clone size: few
CDR3 protein: CASSRGTGYEKLFF
CDR3 DNA: TGTGCCAGCAGCCGCGGGACAGGGTATGAAAAACTGTTTTTT

V gene: TRBV28
D gene: .
J gene: TRBJ1-1
clone size: .
CDR3 protein: CASSLVLGNTEAFF
CDR3 DNA: TGTGCCAGCAGTTTAGTTTTGGGCAACACTGAAGCTTTCTTT

V gene: TRBV4-1
D gene: .
J gene: TRBJ2-7
clone size: once
CDR3 protein: CASSQDSSTSTSPEQYF
CDR3 DNA: TGCGCCAGCAGCCAAGATTCCAGCACTAGTACGTCCCCCGAGCAGTACTTC

V gene: TRBV5-1
D gene: TRBD1
J gene: TRBJ2-5
clone size: .
CDR3 protein: CASSGQGAETQYF
CDR3 DNA: TGCGCCAGCAGCGGACAGGGGGCAGAGACCCAGTACTTC

V gene: TRBV28
D gene: .
J gene: TRBJ1-1
clone size: few
CDR3 protein: CASSLTEAFF
CDR3 DNA: TGTGCCAGCAGTCTCACTGAAGCTTTCTTT

V gene: TRBV5-6
D gene: .
J gene: TRBJ1-2
clone size: .
CDR3 protein: CASSFRGQSYGYTF
CDR3 DNA: TGTGCCAGCAGCTTTCGTGGGCAATCCTATGGCTACACCTTC

V gene: TRBV28
D gene: .
J gene: TRBJ1-2
clone size: .
CDR3 protein: CASNSGLVGGYTF
CDR3 DNA: TGTGCCAGCAATTCAGGGTTGGTTGGGGGCTACACCTTC

V gene: TRBV7-6
D gene: TRBD1
J gene: TRBJ2-2
clone size: few
CDR3 protein: CASSLDRANTGELFF
CDR3 DNA: TGTGCCAGCAGCTTGGACAGGGCGAACACCGGGGAGCTGTTTTTT

V gene: TRBV6-5
D gene: .
J gene: TRBJ1-2
clone size: .
CDR3 protein: CASSTGWYGYTF
CDR3 DNA: TGTGCCAGCAGTACAGGGTGGTATGGCTACACCTTC

V gene: TRBV18
D gene: .
J gene: TRBJ1-3
clone size: .
CDR3 protein: CASSPISGNSGNTIYF
CDR3 DNA: TGTGCCAGCTCACCAATTTCGGGAAACTCTGGAAACACCATATATTTT

V gene: TRBV30
D gene: .
J gene: TRBJ2-3
clone size: few
CDR3 protein: CAWSVRSGLTDTQYF
CDR3 DNA: TGTGCCTGGAGTGTTCGTTCAGGGCTCACAGATACGCAGTATTTT

V gene: TRBV18
D gene: .
J gene: TRBJ2-7
clone size: few
CDR3 protein: CASSPTNSYEQYF
CDR3 DNA: TGTGCCAGCTCACCGACTAACTCCTACGAGCAGTACTTC

V gene: TRBV5-1
D gene: .
J gene: TRBJ2-1
clone size: .
CDR3 protein: CASSLFLGGGARNEQFF
CDR3 DNA: TGCGCCAGCAGCTTGTTCCTGGGTGGGGGGGCCAGAAATGAGCAGTTCTTC

V gene: TRBV7-9
D gene: .
J gene: TRBJ1-6
clone size: .
CDR3 protein: CASSLAGNSPLHF
CDR3 DNA: TGTGCCAGCAGCTTAGCCGGGAATTCACCCCTCCACTTT

V gene: TRBV27
D gene: TRBD1
J gene: TRBJ1-6
clone size: medium-sized
CDR3 protein: CASSLLPGQGARSPLHF
CDR3 DNA: TGTGCCAGCAGCCTATTACCGGGACAGGGGGCTCGGTCACCCCTCCACTTT

V gene: TRBV6-5
D gene: .
J gene: TRBJ1-1
clone size: .
CDR3 protein: CASSYLPVVYTEAFF
CDR3 DNA: TGTGCCAGCAGTTACCTCCCCGTTGTGTACACTGAAGCTTTCTTT

V gene: TRBV6-1
D gene: TRBD1
J gene: TRBJ2-1
clone size: .
CDR3 protein: CASSAQPGQGSNEQFF
CDR3 DNA: TGTGCCAGCAGTGCTCAACCGGGACAGGGGTCCAATGAGCAGTTCTTC

V gene: TRBV9
D gene: .
J gene: TRBJ1-2
clone size: .
CDR3 protein: CASSVDSYGYTF
CDR3 DNA: TGTGCCAGCAGCGTAGACAGCTATGGCTACACCTTC

V gene: TRBV5-4
D gene: TRBD2
J gene: TRBJ2-2
clone size: few
CDR3 protein: CASSLDGRAGGELFF
CDR3 DNA: TGTGCCAGCAGCTTGGACGGGAGGGCCGGCGGGGAGCTGTTTTTT

V gene: TRBV6-1
D gene: .
J gene: TRBJ1-2
clone size: once
CDR3 protein: CASSEDRGGLGYGYTF
CDR3 DNA: TGTGCCAGCAGTGAAGACCGGGGGGGGCTCGGCTATGGCTACACCTTC

V gene: TRBV14
D gene: TRBD1
J gene: TRBJ1-6
clone size: .
CDR3 protein: CASSQWTGWNSPLHF
CDR3 DNA: TGTGCCAGCAGCCAGTGGACAGGGTGGAATTCACCCCTCCACTTT